This is a list of T cell receptor beta chains from one sample in a study of blood T cell repertoires in COVID-19. Method: immunoSEQ multiplex PCR; TCRdb's copy keeps in-frame clones and lacks some. Seen here are 200,000 to 300,000 clones, roughly 84% observed once, and the top ten hold approximately 9%. Sequencing was performed on peripheral blood. The receptor set was obtained from a human donor in a cohort sampled during active COVID-19. CDR3s include the opening cysteine and the closing phenylalanine or tryptophan. Each record gives: D gene, V gene, J gene, clone size, CDR3 protein, CDR3 DNA. The D gene is left open where the match is weak. Expanded clones are given a class, and other clones once, few, many or no size at all.

D gene: TRBD1; V gene: TRBV28; J gene: TRBJ1-6; clone size: NA; CDR3 protein: CASSPDRVRYNSPLHF; CDR3 DNA: TGTGCCAGCAGCCCTGACAGGGTTAGATATAATTCACCCCTCCACTTT
D gene: NA; V gene: TRBV9; J gene: TRBJ1-2; clone size: NA; CDR3 protein: CASSGASNYGYTF; CDR3 DNA: TGTGCCAGCAGCGGGGCATCGAACTATGGCTACACCTTC
D gene: TRBD2; V gene: TRBV3-1/TRBV3-2; J gene: TRBJ2-1; clone size: once; CDR3 protein: CASSPRPGTSGLEFF; CDR3 DNA: TGTGCCAGCAGCCCCAGACCAGGGACTAGCGGTCTGGAGTTCTTC
D gene: NA; V gene: TRBV2; J gene: TRBJ2-3; clone size: NA; CDR3 protein: CASSELTDTQYF; CDR3 DNA: TGTGCCAGCAGTGAATTAACAGATACGCAGTATTTT
D gene: TRBD2; V gene: TRBV5-4; J gene: TRBJ2-3; clone size: NA; CDR3 protein: CASSPPRTSGGSATQYF; CDR3 DNA: TGTGCCAGCAGCCCACCTAGGACTAGCGGGGGGTCGGCTACGCAGTATTTT
D gene: TRBD2; V gene: TRBV5-1; J gene: TRBJ2-5; clone size: NA; CDR3 protein: CASSWPPSGGEEETQYF; CDR3 DNA: TGCGCCAGCAGCTGGCCCCCTAGCGGGGGTGAGGAAGAGACCCAGTACTTC
D gene: TRBD2; V gene: TRBV6-2/TRBV6-3; J gene: TRBJ2-7; clone size: NA; CDR3 protein: CASSRTSGGARDYEQYF; CDR3 DNA: TGTGCCAGCAGTCGCACTAGCGGGGGGGCCCGAGATTACGAGCAGTACTTC
D gene: TRBD1; V gene: TRBV24-1; J gene: TRBJ1-1; clone size: few; CDR3 protein: CATSDHFLGQGSFEAFF; CDR3 DNA: TGTGCCACCAGTGACCATTTTCTGGGACAGGGGAGTTTTGAAGCTTTCTTT
D gene: NA; V gene: TRBV6-5; J gene: TRBJ1-1; clone size: NA; CDR3 protein: CASSFQGREAFF; CDR3 DNA: TGTGCCAGCAGTTTCCAGGGGCGCGAAGCTTTCTTT
D gene: NA; V gene: TRBV6-2/TRBV6-3; J gene: TRBJ2-7; clone size: NA; CDR3 protein: CASSIRQSYEQYF; CDR3 DNA: TGTGCCAGCAGTATTCGACAGTCCTACGAGCAGTACTTC
D gene: NA; V gene: TRBV5-4; J gene: TRBJ2-1; clone size: few; CDR3 protein: CASSSKGSANEQFF; CDR3 DNA: TGTGCCAGCAGCTCTAAGGGTAGCGCCAATGAGCAGTTCTTC
D gene: NA; V gene: TRBV27; J gene: TRBJ2-5; clone size: once; CDR3 protein: CASRYLGGGLLETQYF; CDR3 DNA: TGTGCCAGCAGATACCTTGGGGGGGGGCTCCTGGAGACCCAGTACTTC
D gene: TRBD1; V gene: TRBV15; J gene: TRBJ1-1; clone size: NA; CDR3 protein: CATSRAGQGTEAFF; CDR3 DNA: TGTGCCACCAGCAGAGCGGGACAGGGCACTGAAGCTTTCTTT
D gene: TRBD2; V gene: TRBV5-1; J gene: TRBJ2-1; clone size: NA; CDR3 protein: CASSLETSGSSNEQFF; CDR3 DNA: TGCGCCAGCAGCTTGGAGACTAGCGGGAGTTCGAATGAGCAGTTCTTC
D gene: TRBD2; V gene: TRBV10-3; J gene: TRBJ2-7; clone size: NA; CDR3 protein: CAISERGDSYEQYF; CDR3 DNA: TGTGCCATCAGTGAGCGGGGGGACTCCTACGAGCAGTACTTC
D gene: NA; V gene: TRBV28; J gene: TRBJ2-2; clone size: NA; CDR3 protein: CASSLSKPRELFF; CDR3 DNA: TGTGCCAGCAGCCTCTCCAAGCCTAGGGAGCTGTTTTTT
D gene: TRBD1; V gene: TRBV11-2; J gene: TRBJ2-4; clone size: NA; CDR3 protein: CASSLLSAGGGNIQYF; CDR3 DNA: TGTGCCAGCAGCTTACTTTCGGCAGGGGGCGGAAACATTCAGTACTTC
D gene: TRBD2; V gene: TRBV7-2; J gene: TRBJ2-1; clone size: NA; CDR3 protein: CASSFTRGGRNNEQFF; CDR3 DNA: TGTGCCAGCAGCTTTACCCGGGGGGGCAGGAACAATGAGCAGTTCTTC
D gene: NA; V gene: TRBV6-2/TRBV6-3; J gene: TRBJ1-4; clone size: NA; CDR3 protein: CASSYSDRRNEKLFF; CDR3 DNA: TGTGCCAGCAGTTACTCGGACAGAAGGAATGAAAAACTGTTTTTT
D gene: TRBD2; V gene: TRBV5-1; J gene: TRBJ2-1; clone size: NA; CDR3 protein: CASSASGPSYNEQFF; CDR3 DNA: TGCGCCAGCAGCGCTAGCGGGCCATCCTACAATGAGCAGTTCTTC
D gene: TRBD1; V gene: TRBV11-2; J gene: TRBJ2-1; clone size: NA; CDR3 protein: CASSLNRGIGNEQFF; CDR3 DNA: TGTGCCAGCAGCTTAAACAGGGGTATTGGCAATGAGCAGTTCTTC
D gene: TRBD2; V gene: TRBV10-3; J gene: TRBJ2-1; clone size: NA; CDR3 protein: CAISGFAGGRNEQFF; CDR3 DNA: TGTGCCATCAGTGGATTTGCGGGGGGGCGGAATGAGCAGTTCTTC
D gene: TRBD1; V gene: TRBV2; J gene: TRBJ1-2; clone size: few; CDR3 protein: CASSEAGTGSYGYTF; CDR3 DNA: TGTGCCAGCAGTGAAGCGGGGACAGGTTCTTATGGCTACACCTTC
D gene: TRBD2; V gene: TRBV4-1; J gene: TRBJ2-3; clone size: NA; CDR3 protein: CASSHGETGGTDTQYF; CDR3 DNA: TGCGCCAGCAGCCATGGGGAGACGGGAGGGACAGATACGCAGTATTTT
D gene: TRBD2; V gene: TRBV11-2; J gene: TRBJ2-3; clone size: NA; CDR3 protein: CASSLGVSGGRTDTQYF; CDR3 DNA: TGTGCCAGCAGCTTAGGGGTTAGCGGGGGACGCACAGATACGCAGTATTTT
D gene: TRBD2; V gene: TRBV11-2; J gene: TRBJ2-1; clone size: NA; CDR3 protein: CASSLDPLAGGYNEQFF; CDR3 DNA: TGTGCCAGCAGCCTCGACCCACTAGCGGGGGGTTACAATGAGCAGTTCTTC
D gene: TRBD1; V gene: TRBV12-3/TRBV12-4; J gene: TRBJ1-2; clone size: NA; CDR3 protein: CASSLGQGLGYTF; CDR3 DNA: TGTGCCAGCAGTTTAGGACAGGGGCTTGGCTACACCTTC